This T cell receptor (beta chain) was captured in a study of cytomegalovirus exposure and HLA in healthy donors listed by TCRdb under 2017. Study-wide context: An earlier analysis of some 550 of the donors reported roughly 300 Gb of sequence data and around 120 million unique TCR beta sequences from 150 million to 200 million T cells. Around 320 gigabases of sequencing data and 80 million or so unique TCR sequences were included in an early release covering around 600 HLA-typed donors. Of the 300 to 450 genotyped donors, less than 90% were placed in the genetic ancestry cluster associated with self-reported Caucasian donors. The study aimed to test whether cataloging public T cell receptors could reveal signatures of past pathogen exposure. The study profiled the T cell repertoires of hundreds of subjects by immunosequencing and related them to cytomegalovirus serostatus. Besides the first cohort of some 670 subjects, a separate validation cohort made up of 120 or so different subjects was used. To predict cytomegalovirus infection status, the study brought together high-throughput TCR immunosequencing, statistical association of individual TCRs with disease status, and machine learning. A later analysis re-analyzed previously published TCR beta repertoires from 660 or so donors and added high-resolution HLA genotyping to study TCR occurrence patterns. The later analysis used no new phenotypic data to find candidate immune exposures, relying instead on TCR beta sequences and their occurrence across donors. An earlier analysis of some 600 of the donors applied high-throughput TCR beta sequencing to assess whether each TCR beta V gene segment acted as functional or pseudogenic. Donor age, sex, ethnicity and CMV serostatus were compiled alongside the repertoire data. Genome-wide SNP genotypes for about 55% of the roughly 670 donors were used in a later genetic analysis, which treated that subset as a discovery cohort. All discovery cohort repertoires had been generated using a single sequencing platform. HLA typing covered class I and class II loci at four-digit resolution. Typing coverage differed by locus: A, B, C, DRB1 and DQB1 were typed in about 629-640 donors, DQA1 in around 500, DPA1 in 600 to 610, and DPB1 in approximately 450. A few DR-DQ haplotypes were treated as single units for association and clustering because of strong linkage in the cohort. Among roughly 400 genotyped donors of the cohort, an average of about 240,000 unique TCR beta nucleotide sequences were sequenced per donor, around 20% of them non-productive.

The cohort comprised around 690 healthy bone marrow donors. At the time of sampling, all cohort members were nominally healthy, though unrecorded immune exposures were likely present. The donor tested CMV seronegative and was one of the 352 seronegative cohort members. Each donor provided a peripheral blood sample, and peripheral blood mononuclear cells were used for TCR beta sequencing. Genomic DNA extraction from the blood cell samples was performed with the Qiagen DNeasy Blood Extraction Kit. Inclusive of the bounding cysteine and phenylalanine, the CDR3 is 13 residues long. Only CDR3 DNA remains: 39 bases, in frame from the first base. The germline V gene encodes CDR1 LNHDA and CDR2 SQIVND (reference sequence). The junction carries 15 bases between V and J, which are trimmed by 5 bases and 7 bases respectively. Paper-wide results and their limitations: A total of about 180 TCR beta chains were listed by the study as associated with cytomegalovirus. In a later analysis, 15,000 to 20,000 TCR beta sequences were associated with specific HLA alleles at a false discovery rate of 0.05. A few of the identified cytomegalovirus-associated TCR beta chains were confirmed in vitro to be specific for cytomegalovirus antigens. Over 15 rarely observed V segments, including chromosome 9 orphons, were excluded from the earlier analysis of almost 600 of the donors because counts were too low. The authors suggested that the approach could potentially be generalized to other disease states and immunological phenotypes. A later analysis found that TCR association rates varied across HLA loci, with DRB1 alleles showing the most associated TCRs and HLA-C alleles the fewest. A further reported finding was that TCR beta sequences accurately predicted the HLA-A and HLA-B alleles for most subjects in the first cohort. Because some donors lacked HLA typing at each locus, the association tests relied only on the typed subset. Strong co-occurrence of HLA alleles, especially DR and DQ, made assigning TCR associations to individual alleles difficult. An association between a missense DCLRE1C variant and V-gene and J-gene trimming of TCR beta chains was found in a later genetic analysis and replicated in an independent cohort. Some IMGT-functional V segments, including TRBV6-2 and TRBV6-3, could not be distinguished by the 87-base-pair reads and were therefore excluded. The cohort was sequenced for TCR beta chains only, and without alpha or paired-chain data the features that could be detected were limited. Several of the top co-occurrence clusters appeared to be linked to parvovirus B19, influenza, CMV and Epstein-Barr virus, according to a later analysis. According to a later genetic analysis, donors in an Asian-associated ancestry cluster had fewer N-insertions in productive TCRs than the approximately 670-donor mean. The sequencing pipeline was judged likely to have produced a cluster of highly shared sequence variants as a technical artifact. CMV serostatus was the only immune exposure information available for the cohort. A later analysis found that most CMV-associated TCR beta chains appeared HLA-restricted, with HLA associations seemingly driven largely by CMV exposure. Roughly uniform sequencing depth across donors was assumed in presence/absence analyses, although this assumption may not hold. A later analysis found that HLA-associated TCR beta chains were more clonally expanded and had lower generation probabilities than equally common non-associated chains. Most TCR sequences were seen in very few donors, while some public TCRs were found in many individuals. Correlated functional status among segregating V segments might be attributable to linkage disequilibrium, but an unknown experimental factor could not be ruled out. Cytomegalovirus status was reported to be diagnosed by the classifier with high specificity and sensitivity in both the original and validation cohorts. An earlier analysis of approximately 590 of the donors showed that most TCR beta V segments appeared in productive rearrangements either about 87% or about 30% of the time, which broadly matched IMGT annotations.

The library was obtained by the immunoSEQ multiplex PCR assay. For the multiplex PCR, a mixture combining 60 forward primers for TCR Vbeta segments and 13 reverse primers for TCR Jbeta segments was used. A multiplex PCR assay on genomic DNA amplified the CDR3 region of rearranged TCR beta genes. Amplified TCR beta libraries were sequenced as 87-base-pair reads on the Illumina HiSeq System. As for the original processing: Across the 666 repertoires, a later analysis counted tens of millions of unique TCR beta chains, approximately 10 million of which were shared by at least two donors. Raw reads were error-corrected and collapsed into unique sequences by a nearest-neighbor algorithm in which closely related sequences were merged to remove PCR and sequencing errors. To assign V, D and J gene segments, CDR3 sequences were aligned to IMGT reference sequences. For a sequence to be retained, a match of at least six nucleotides to both a V gene segment and a J gene segment was required. A rearrangement was called productive if the CDR3 had no stop codons and remained in frame with V and J, and every other rearrangement was called non-productive. CDR3 was defined according to IMGT convention as the region running from the second conserved V-encoded cysteine to the conserved J-encoded phenylalanine. The earlier analysis of 587 of the donors excluded sequences that lacked an unambiguous match to a single V gene segment. In an earlier analysis of some 590 of the donors, a V segment was called functional when productive rearrangements were above 56.7%, and segregating when the standard deviation between donors exceeded 5%. A statistical classification framework was built for diagnosing cytomegalovirus status from the catalog of TCR beta chain sequences. In a later analysis, TCR nucleotide sequences were compared against IMGT/GENE-DB human TR gene sequences so that V and J genes could be assigned. In a later analysis, CDR3 sequences and most-parsimonious VDJ recombination scenarios were assigned using the TCRdist pipeline. In a later analysis, each TCR beta chain was defined by its CDR3 amino acid sequence together with its V-gene family, and reads without a unique V-gene family were excluded. To address suspected cross-contamination and a sequencing artifact, a later analysis removed roughly 640 highly shared, low-generation-probability nucleotide sequences. In a later analysis, a clonal expansion index for each public chain was calculated from normalized within-repertoire ranks of inferred template counts. Generation probabilities in a later analysis came from a VDJ recombination model fitted to out-of-frame rearrangements, and those results were checked against IGoR. In a later analysis, TCR-TCR, TCR-HLA and TCR-CMV co-occurrence was scored with hypergeometric tests, and a repertoire-size bias correction was applied to TCR pairs. False discovery rates were estimated in a later analysis by permuting HLA or CMV assignments 20 times. In a later analysis, co-occurring TCRs were grouped using DBSCAN, and TCRdist sequence similarity was added for clustering within HLA-allele-positive subsets. Repertoires with fewer than 30,000 or more than 120,000 public chains, plus five repertoires with anomalous nucleotide sharing, were excluded from co-occurrence clustering. Not all clones reach the TCRdb copy of this immuneACCESS table, which keeps in-frame sequences only. Checked studies attribute under half of the gap to unresolved V genes and leave the rest unexplained. The DNA was the basis for D and trimming; V, J and clone size are from that table. The sample table records about 160,000 clones; more than 60% of these occur just once. The ten largest clones capture 1.4% of the sample.

Concerning this clone itself: This clone's antigen is unknown. Base-call qualities are not available, and no considerably larger clone is one nucleotide away.

This TCR came from a woman aged 30 to 39 in good health and CMV-seronegative. The rearrangement combines TRBV19 with TRBJ2-7; D gene: possibly TRBD1, on 6 matching bases. Source material: PBMCs. CDR3 protein: CASSLTRGYEQYF. The DNA reads TGTGCCAGTAGTCTCACTAGGGGGTATGAGCAGTACTTC.